This record looks at one T cell receptor beta chain sequence and its context. Assay used: immunoSEQ multiplex PCR; TCRdb lists only in-frame clones, some missing. Of 200,000 to 250,000 clones in the sample, 84% were seen once. The data stem from a study of blood T cell repertoires in COVID-19. Turning to the study itself: Both acute and convalescent COVID-19 samples were obtained from the United States, Italy and Spain.

Participant age was roughly 18 to 95 years, and participants resided in about 25 US areas. Sequencing was performed on PBMCs or T cells enriched from blood (not recorded which). This receptor was taken from a woman aged 35 to 49 who had recovered from COVID-19.

CDR3 sequence: CASSPTRDSYGYTF. The CDR3 nucleotides are TGTGCCAGCAGCCCCACCCGGGACAGTTATGGCTACACCTTC. The chain uses TRBV7-3 and TRBJ1-2; the match to TRBD1 covers 7 bases. J gave up 5 bases and V 5 bases, and 8 bases lay outside the gene matches. Germline V gene sequence: CDR1 SGHTA, CDR2 FQGTGA. The CDR3 is made up of 14 amino acids.